Listed here is a single TCR beta chain. No antigen is known for it. The data originate from a study of cytomegalovirus exposure and HLA in healthy donors. About the study: According to later analysis, the same platform produced the 100 to 150 validation and 666 first-cohort repertoires.

This CDR3 contains 15 residues. Looked up from germline, CDR1 is LNHDA and CDR2 is SQIVND (reference sequence). Trimming took off 1 base at V and 2 bases at J, with 10 bases between the two ends. Overall study results and limits: Three CMV-associated chains were confirmed in vitro to be specific for CMV antigens. The study labeled around 160 TCR beta chains cytomegalovirus-associated.

The protocol was immunoSEQ multiplex PCR, while the TCRdb copy is restricted to in-frame clones and leaves out a portion. This table has 200,000 or so clones, roughly 84% appearing once. Sequencing input: PBMCs. This TCR was sampled from a woman aged 25 to 45 in good health and CMV-seropositive. The chain has TRBV19 and TRBJ2-3, with D possibly matching TRBD2 (6 bases). The CDR3 protein is CASSIVSGLTDTQYF. The CDR3 bases are TGTGCCAGTAGTATAGTTAGCGGACTCACAGATACGCAGTATTTT.